A single sample is the source of the 23 T cell receptor beta chains below, sequenced in a study of T cells in Graves' hyperthyroidism and ophthalmopathy. Regions amplified from RNA transcripts were the TCR beta CDR3 regions. The HTBI primer set was used in a first-round RT-PCR of the TCR CDR3. TCRdb redid the calling of the multiplex PCR reads with MiXCR, one entry per CDR3 protein. The data show roughly 510,000 distinct CDR3 sequences, with around 50% seen just once and around two fifths held by the top ten. The source material was peripheral blood or thyroid tissue (not recorded which). The receptors originated from an adult woman with Graves' disease, either hyperthyroidism or ophthalmopathy (not recorded which).

The genes are TRBV20-1 and TRBJ1-6; 7 bases align to TRBD1. V shed 5 bases, J shed 4 bases, and the junction held 5 bases outside the gene matches. Germline CDR1 and CDR2: DFQATT and SNEGSKA (reference sequence). The CDR3 is 14 amino acids. CDR3 loop: CSASRGEYNSPLHF. The CDR3, as DNA: TGCAGTGCTTCCAGGGGGGAATATAATTCACCCCTCCACTTT.

In its sample, this clonotype was seen many times. The chain carries TRBV20-1 and TRBJ1-5; the D is unclear. V shed 1 base and J shed 6 bases, with 7 bases lying between them. The CDR3 covers 12 residues. Germline V lookup: CDR1 DFQATT, CDR2 SNEGSKA (reference sequence). This chain's CDR3 is CSARVRSQPQHF. In DNA form, the CDR3 reads TGCAGTGCTAGAGTCCGGTCTCAGCCCCAGCATTTT.

This clonotype turned up a few times. It is likely a read error, because the conserved phenylalanine at the end of the CDR3 is missing. The DNA is left out, because the CDR3 cannot be placed on it with certainty; the CDR3 is given as TCRdb lists it. The chain joins TRBV5-1 to TRBJ1-4. A total of 8 residues make up the CDR3, ends included. CDR1 is SGHRS, CDR2 YFSETQ, per germline. This CDR3 is CASSFGFK.

This rearrangement joins TRBV6-1 to TRBJ1-1; D not certain. Trimming pared 11 bases from V and 3 bases from J, leaving 19 bases between. CDR3 length equals 14 residues. Looked up from germline, CDR1 is MNHNS and CDR2 is SASEGT. CDR3 loop: CAWSGVGLDTEAFF. The CDR3 nucleotides read TGTGCCTGGAGTGGGGTGGGGTTGGACACTGAAGCTTTCTTT.

This clonotype occurred a few times. V is TRBV5-1 and J is TRBJ1-1; TRBD1 might be the D (5 bases). This CDR3 spans 13 amino acids. CDR1 is SGHRS and CDR2 is YFSETQ in the germline V gene. The ends were cut back, 2 bases at V and 8 bases at J, with 13 bases in the middle. CDR3 nucleotides: TGCGCCAGCAGCTTTCAGGGAGTCGAGGAAGCTTTCTTT. This codes for CASSFQGVEEAFF.

This clonotype was picked up a small number of times. The chain combines TRBV6-1 with TRBJ1-4; perhaps TRBD1 as D (5 bases). This CDR3 region has 15 residues. Germline loops: CDR1 MNHNS, CDR2 SASEGT. V was cut by 2 bases and J by 7 bases, with 14 bases left in between. CDR3 in amino acids: CASSETGGTSEKLFF. CDR3 DNA sequence: TGTGCCAGCAGTGAAACGGGGGGTACGAGTGAAAAACTGTTTTTT.

This sequence joins TRBV7-9 and TRBJ2-7, with D perhaps matching TRBD1 (6 bases). The CDR3 contains 13 residues. V lost 6 bases to trimming and J lost 3 bases, with 12 bases between them. Per the germline V gene, CDR1 is SEHNR and CDR2 is FQNEAQ (reference sequence). The CDR3 region has the DNA TGTGCCAGCAGTCCTGGGACATACTACGAGCAGTACTTC. This codes for CASSPGTYYEQYF.

With respect to this clonotype: Its ends do not fully match the called genes, so a read error is possible. The DNA for the CDR3 is TGTGCCAGCAGCCAAGGTCCGTGGGGCTTGAACACTGAAGCTTTCTTC. Protein product: CASSQGPWGLNTEAFF. The chain is built from TRBV14 and TRBJ1-1, with D tentatively TRBD1 (5 bases). Germline assignment: CDR1 SGHDN and CDR2 FVKESK. The CDR3 is 16 amino acids.

This sequence joins TRBV20-1 and TRBJ1-6; a weak D match, TRBD1 (5 bases). Trimming removed 0 bases from V and 6 bases from J, with 9 bases in between. The CDR3 covers 14 residues. The germline V gene has CDR1 DFQATT and CDR2 SNEGSKA (reference sequence). The CDR3 nucleotides read TGCAGTGCTAGAGAGACAGTAACTAATTCACCCCTCCACTTT. Protein sequence: CSARETVTNSPLHF.

This clonotype was observed a few times. The gene calls are TRBV6-6 and TRBJ2-2; D may be TRBD1 (6 bases). The length of the CDR3 is 16 residues. Between the trimmed V and J ends, which lost 1 base and 0 bases, there was a span of 9 bases. Per the germline V gene, CDR1 is MNHNY and CDR2 is SVGAGI (reference sequence). The CDR3 sequence: CASSYLGATNTGELFF. The CDR3 region has the DNA TGTGCCAGCAGTTACTTGGGGGCCACGAACACCGGGGAGCTGTTTTTT.

This clonotype was counted ten times or more. The chain is built from TRBV7-9 and TRBJ1-4; TRBD1 is a possible D gene (5 bases). Germline CDR1 reads SEHNR; CDR2 reads FQNEAQ (reference sequence). The V and J ends lost 5 bases and 7 bases respectively, with 11 bases between them. CDR3 length equals 13 residues. Here the CDR3 reads CASSPTRGEKLFF. The CDR3 DNA follows: TGTGCCAGCAGCCCAACGAGGGGTGAAAAACTGTTTTTT. Full variable domain (remainder filled in from reference TRBV7-9 and TRBJ1-4): DTGVSQNPRHKITKRGQNVTFRCDPISEHNRLYWYRQTLGQGPEFLTYFQNEAQLEKSRLLSDRFSAERPKGSFSTLEIQRTEQGDSAMYLCASSPTRGEKLFFGSGTQLSVL.

This clonotype is a singleton in its sample. One base away lies a much larger clone, so this may be a sequencing read error. The V and J genes are TRBV6-5 and TRBJ2-7; D is unclear. The germline gives CDR1 MNHEY, CDR2 SVGAGI. This CDR3 is 13 amino acids long. For the CDR3, the DNA is TGTGCCGGCAGTTACTGGGGTTCGGGCGAGCAGTACTTC. Translated: CAGSYWGSGEQYF.

Details on this clonotype: This clone may be a read error of a much larger clone one base away. The chain joins TRBV15 to TRBJ1-5, with TRBD1 matching over 7 bases. This CDR3 is built from 14 residues. The germline V gene encodes CDR1 LNHNV and CDR2 YYDKDF (reference sequence). The CDR3 loop is CATGPQGLNQPHHF. The CDR3 DNA reads as TGTGCCACCGGACCACAGGGGCTCAATCAGCCCCATCATTTT.

Concerning this clonotype: A read error may produce the germline difference seen at one junction end. The rearrangement links TRBV5-4 to TRBJ1-6, with D unclear. The CDR3 has 15 amino acids. CDR1 and CDR2 (germline): SGHNT, YYREEE (reference sequence). DNA for the CDR3: TGCGCCAGCAGCCAAGAAGGAACGGGTAATTCACCCCTCCACTTT. It codes for CASSQEGTGNSPLHF.

At least ten counts were recorded for this clonotype. This chain links TRBV6-5 with TRBJ1-5; possibly TRBD1 for D (5 bases). Looked up from germline, CDR1 is MNHEY and CDR2 is SVGAGI. Trimming removed 7 bases from V and 7 bases from J, with 14 bases in between. The CDR3 runs to 13 residues. The CDR3 DNA follows: TGTGCCAGCACCCCGGGGCTGGGACAGCCCCAGCATTTT. Translated, it gives CASTPGLGQPQHF.

The chain recombines TRBV29-1 with TRBJ1-1; TRBD1 matches at 8 bases. The germline CDR1 and CDR2 sequences are SQVTM and ANQGSEA. The V and J ends lost 6 bases and 0 bases, in that order; junction bases with no gene match: 6. The CDR3 consists of 14 residues. CDR3 DNA sequence: TGCAGCGTCTATACAGGGGGTTTGAACACTGAAGCTTTCTTT. It encodes CSVYTGGLNTEAFF.

This clonotype showed up many times. The chain combines TRBV19 with TRBJ1-4, with D unclear. This CDR3 is built from 12 residues. CDR1 is LNHDA and CDR2 is SQIVND in the germline V gene (reference sequence). V shed 5 bases and J shed 7 bases, with 8 bases lying between them. In DNA form, the CDR3 reads TGTGCCAGTAGTTATGGAGGTGAAAAACTGTTTTTT. Amino acid sequence: CASSYGGEKLFF.

The chain employs TRBV19 and TRBJ1-5, with TRBD1 identical over 7 bases. Germline V gene lookup returns CDR1 LNHDA and CDR2 SQIVND (reference sequence). The length of the CDR3 is 14 residues. Trimming cost V 6 bases and J 9 bases; bases outside gene matches: 11. The CDR3 DNA is TGTGCCAGTAGGCCGGGACAGCTCAAATCGCCCCAGCATTTT. Its protein product is CASRPGQLKSPQHF.

The sample holds many counts of this clonotype. CDR3 amino acids: CAISESIRDSGNTIYF. The CDR3 coding sequence is TGTGCCATCAGTGAATCAATCCGGGACAGTGGAAACACCATATATTTT. The chain recombines TRBV10-3 with TRBJ1-3; 7 nucleotides line up with TRBD1. The CDR3 runs to 16 residues. The V gene's germline CDR1 is ENHRY and CDR2 SYGVKD. The trim removed 3 bases at V and 3 bases at J, leaving 8 bases unmatched.

The chain couples TRBV29-1 to TRBJ2-2; 8 bases line up with TRBD1. Germline V gene lookup returns CDR1 SQVTM and CDR2 ANQGSEA. The length of the CDR3 is 16 residues. Losses at the gene ends were 7 bases for V and 3 bases for J; bases not matched to a gene: 13. The CDR3, as DNA: TGCAGCGCAATAAAACAGGGGGTTCGTGACACCGGGGAGCTGTTTTTT. It codes for CSAIKQGVRDTGELFF.

This clonotype was recorded a few times. The CDR3 here is CASSSGRTSYEQYF. CDR3 DNA sequence: TGTGCCAGCAGCTCCGGGAGGACCTCCTACGAGCAGTACTTC. The chain links TRBV7-6 to TRBJ2-7; 7 nucleotides line up with TRBD2. V shed 4 bases, J shed 0 bases, and the junction held 3 bases outside the gene matches. The CDR3 is made up of 14 amino acids. Germline CDR1 and CDR2: SGHVS and FNYEAQ.

Remarks on this clonotype: Relative to the germline gene, one junction end is altered; a read error may explain this. The genes are TRBV20-1 and TRBJ1-6; D not resolved. This CDR3 is built from 14 residues. CDR1 and CDR2 (germline): DFQATT, SNEGSKA (reference sequence). The CDR3 nucleotides read TGCAGTGCCAGAGGGAGGGTACTCAATTCACCCCTCCACTTT. It specifies CSARGRVLNSPLHF.

The V call is TRBV7-9, the J call TRBJ2-7; the match to TRBD2 covers 7 bases. V dropped 5 bases and J dropped 3; count of bases not matched to a gene: 10. Per the germline V gene, CDR1 is SEHNR and CDR2 is FQNEAQ (reference sequence). This CDR3 has 15 amino acids. The CDR3 spells CASSRTPSGVYEQYF. The CDR3 DNA reads as TGTGCCAGCAGCCGGACTCCTAGCGGAGTCTACGAGCAGTACTTC.